This TCR beta chain was sequenced during a study of pediatric ulcerative colitis. Study-level results: Rectal repertoires separated controls, mild-moderate and acute severe colitis. Blood-rectal clonal overlap within each person was significantly higher in ulcerative colitis patients than controls. Blood samples from a couple of patients yielded substantially fewer templates and were excluded from blood-rectal overlap analysis.

Note on this clone: What it binds is unknown.

V trimming: 8 bases; J trimming: 5 bases; junction bases outside the gene matches: 11. The CDR3 totals 15 residues. Germline V gene data show CDR1 as MNHEY and CDR2 as SMNVEV (reference sequence). Samples were sequenced at Survey level, maximum 500,000 reads. This table comes from immunoSEQ multiplex PCR, and its TCRdb copy is limited to in-frame clones, with some not included. Among approximately 6,300 clones, nearly 90% were seen once, and the ten largest hold 1.9%. The chain recombines TRBV27 with TRBJ2-2; 7 bases agree with TRBD2. The material sequenced was blood. The TCR originated in a girl aged 10 to 17 who was a control in a study of pediatric ulcerative colitis. This chain's CDR3 is CASSLEAGRTGELFF. CDR3 nucleotide sequence: TGTGCCAGCTCCCTGGAAGCGGGGCGAACCGGGGAGCTGTTTTTT.